A selection of T cell receptor beta chains follows, all from one sample in a study of blood T cell repertoires in COVID-19. TCRdb's copy holds only in-frame clones and misses some; the assay was immunoSEQ multiplex PCR. The table records about 91,000 clones, approximately 82% of them present only once. The sequenced sample was peripheral blood. The receptors here all came from a man aged 50-60 years with active or convalescent COVID-19. CDR3s include the opening cysteine and the closing phenylalanine or tryptophan. The D gene is left open where the match is weak. Size values are once, few and many counts, or a class for expanded clones, and some rows have none.

v_call,clone_size,d_call,cdr3_length,j_call,cdr3_aa,cdr3_nt
TRBV5-1,NA,TRBD1,15,TRBJ1-1,CASSLLERGRTEAFF,TGCGCCAGCAGCTTGCTTGAAAGGGGGCGAACTGAAGCTTTCTTT
TRBV5-1,NA,NA,14,TRBJ2-1,CASGDLRGGREQFF,TGCGCCAGCGGGGACCTTAGGGGGGGCCGAGAGCAGTTCTTC
TRBV6-5,NA,TRBD1,15,TRBJ1-6,CASTMGDREGSPLHF,TGTGCCAGCACCATGGGGGACAGGGAAGGATCACCCCTCCACTTT
TRBV11-3,NA,TRBD2,16,TRBJ2-2,CASSLETSGKPGELFF,TGTGCCAGCAGCTTAGAGACTAGCGGTAAACCCGGGGAGCTGTTTTTT
TRBV30,NA,TRBD2,14,TRBJ2-4,CAWSRVAGKNIQYF,TGTGCCTGGAGTAGGGTAGCGGGTAAAAACATTCAGTACTTC
TRBV19,NA,TRBD2,14,TRBJ2-3,CASGRGTIDDTQYF,TGTGCCAGCGGGAGAGGGACTATCGACGATACGCAGTATTTT
TRBV24-1,NA,NA,15,TRBJ2-1,CATSDNRLGAQEQFF,TGTGCCACCAGTGATAATCGGCTAGGGGCCCAAGAGCAGTTCTTC
TRBV3-1/TRBV3-2,NA,TRBD1,17,TRBJ1-1,CASSQDWWDRANTEAFF,TGTGCCAGCAGCCAAGATTGGTGGGACAGGGCTAACACTGAAGCTTTCTTT
TRBV14,NA,NA,17,TRBJ2-3,CASSQEKWVGGTDTQYF,TGTGCCAGCAGCCAAGAAAAGTGGGTCGGGGGCACAGATACGCAGTATTTT
TRBV6-5,NA,NA,15,TRBJ1-5,CASSSSYTGNQPQHF,TGTGCCAGCAGTTCATCCTACACGGGAAATCAGCCCCAGCATTTT
TRBV19,NA,TRBD1,15,TRBJ2-2,CASSLRDSNTGELFF,TGTGCCAGTAGCCTCCGGGACAGTAACACCGGGGAGCTGTTTTTT
TRBV10-3,NA,TRBD2,17,TRBJ2-1,CAISGKQLAGGGDEQFF,TGTGCCATCAGTGGAAAGCAACTAGCGGGGGGTGGCGATGAGCAGTTCTTC
TRBV6-2/TRBV6-3,NA,TRBD1,14,TRBJ1-1,CASSPRQGRTEAFF,TGTGCCAGCAGCCCTCGACAGGGAAGGACTGAAGCTTTCTTT
TRBV3-1/TRBV3-2,NA,NA,14,TRBJ2-5,CASSRGRAQETQYF,TGTGCCAGCAGCCGCGGCAGGGCCCAAGAGACCCAGTACTTC
TRBV19,NA,TRBD1,17,TRBJ1-1,CASSFHLGTGTGTEAFF,TGTGCCAGTAGTTTCCACCTTGGGACAGGGACGGGCACTGAAGCTTTCTTT
TRBV28,NA,NA,16,TRBJ1-5,CASTKGGVHANQPQHF,TGTGCCAGCACCAAGGGAGGGGTTCACGCCAATCAGCCCCAGCATTTT
TRBV27,NA,NA,13,TRBJ1-5,CASSYLGAQPQHF,TGTGCCAGCAGTTATCTAGGGGCTCAGCCCCAGCATTTT
TRBV7-9,NA,NA,15,TRBJ1-2,CASSLVQGANYGYTF,TGTGCCAGCAGCTTAGTACAGGGAGCTAACTATGGCTACACCTTC
TRBV2,NA,NA,18,TRBJ2-1,CASSEAEVLGEAYNEQFF,TGTGCCAGCAGTGAAGCGGAAGTTCTCGGGGAGGCCTACAATGAGCAGTTCTTC
TRBV5-6,NA,NA,13,TRBJ1-1,CASSPAGYTEAFF,TGTGCCAGCAGCCCCGCCGGTTACACTGAAGCTTTCTTT
TRBV7-9,NA,NA,15,TRBJ2-5,CASSLGDTYQETQYF,TGTGCCAGCAGCTTAGGGGACACCTATCAAGAGACCCAGTACTTC
TRBV19,NA,NA,15,TRBJ1-1,CASSMGGTQNTEAFF,TGTGCCAGTAGTATGGGAGGGACACAGAACACTGAAGCTTTCTTT
TRBV28,once,NA,11,TRBJ1-1,CASSGDMGAFF,TGTGCCAGCAGTGGGGACATGGGAGCTTTCTTT
TRBV23-1,NA,TRBD1,16,TRBJ1-1,CASSHRNRGRRTEAFF,TGCGCCAGCAGTCACCGGAACAGGGGGCGAAGAACTGAAGCTTTCTTT
TRBV14,NA,NA,17,TRBJ1-2,CASSFLLPWDTTHGYTF,TGTGCCAGCAGCTTTCTACTCCCATGGGACACCACTCATGGCTACACCTTC
TRBV5-1,once,TRBD2,15,TRBJ2-5,CASSLLAGAPRSQYF,TGCGCCAGCTCCTTACTAGCGGGGGCCCCTCGGAGCCAGTACTTC
TRBV6-5,NA,NA,15,TRBJ1-1,CASSRLTQANTEAFF,TGTGCCAGCAGCCGTCTCACTCAGGCGAACACTGAAGCTTTCTTT
TRBV5-4,NA,NA,14,TRBJ1-6,CASSRGSYNSPLHF,TGTGCCAGCAGCAGGGGCTCCTATAATTCACCCCTCCACTTT
TRBV7-9,NA,NA,15,TRBJ1-2,CASSLAGAGIYGYTF,TGTGCCAGCAGCTTAGCGGGGGCCGGGATCTATGGCTACACCTTC
TRBV2,NA,NA,14,TRBJ1-5,CASRLGAGNQPQHF,TGTGCCAGCAGGCTGGGCGCTGGCAATCAGCCCCAGCATTTT
TRBV24-1,NA,NA,14,TRBJ2-2,CATSRTANTGELFF,TGTGCCACCTCCCGGACAGCCAACACCGGGGAGCTGTTTTTT
TRBV28,NA,NA,14,TRBJ1-1,CASSLATVLSEAFF,TGTGCCAGCAGTTTGGCAACCGTCTTGTCTGAAGCTTTCTTT
TRBV7-9,NA,NA,11,TRBJ1-4,CASSSQEKLFF,TGTGCCAGCAGCTCCCAAGAAAAACTGTTTTTT
TRBV11-3,NA,TRBD2,15,TRBJ2-5,CASSFSSGGQETQYF,TGTGCCAGCAGCTTTTCTAGCGGGGGCCAAGAGACCCAGTACTTC
TRBV27,NA,NA,13,TRBJ1-3,CASSPSGGNTIYF,TGTGCCAGCAGTCCGTCGGGAGGAAACACCATATATTTT
TRBV11-2,NA,NA,12,TRBJ2-3,CASSFGADTQYF,TGTGCCAGCAGCTTTGGGGCCGATACGCAGTATTTT
TRBV2,NA,NA,14,TRBJ2-7,CASSTTVTSYEQYF,TGTGCCAGCAGCACGACAGTTACCTCCTACGAGCAGTACTTC
TRBV19,few,NA,14,TRBJ2-5,CASSPHQFQETQYF,TGTGCCAGTAGTCCTCACCAGTTCCAAGAGACCCAGTACTTC
TRBV15,NA,NA,14,TRBJ1-5,CATSKDTGPQPQHF,TGTGCCACCAGCAAAGACACAGGTCCCCAGCCCCAGCATTTT
TRBV18,NA,NA,12,TRBJ2-1,CASSQAYNEQFF,TGTGCCAGCTCGCAAGCTTACAATGAGCAGTTCTTC
TRBV6-2/TRBV6-3,NA,TRBD1,14,TRBJ1-2,CASSPTGGIYGYTF,TGTGCCAGCAGTCCGACAGGGGGCATCTATGGCTACACCTTC
TRBV5-1,NA,NA,11,TRBJ2-3,CASSLRDTQYF,TGCGCCAGCAGCTTACGGGATACGCAGTATTTT
TRBV18,NA,TRBD1,14,TRBJ1-1,CASSTDRGLSEAFF,TGTGCCAGCTCAACGGACAGGGGGCTTTCTGAAGCTTTCTTT
TRBV5-4,NA,NA,12,TRBJ1-1,CASSFQDTEAFF,TGTGCCAGCAGCTTTCAGGACACTGAAGCTTTCTTT
TRBV5-1,NA,TRBD1,14,TRBJ2-1,CASSVTGTGNEQFF,TGCGCCAGCAGCGTAACAGGGACAGGCAATGAGCAGTTCTTC
TRBV7-9,once,NA,15,TRBJ2-7,CASSSLGSVFDEQYF,TGTGCCAGCAGTTCCCTCGGTAGCGTATTCGACGAGCAGTACTTC
TRBV5-1,NA,NA,16,TRBJ2-3,CASSLESGRATDTQYF,TGCGCCAGCAGCTTGGAGTCAGGGCGCGCGACAGATACGCAGTATTTT
TRBV7-2,NA,NA,16,TRBJ2-3,CASSLAGRGPPDTQYF,TGTGCCAGCAGCTTAGCAGGCCGGGGTCCTCCAGATACGCAGTATTTT
TRBV5-8,few,TRBD1,16,TRBJ1-1,CASRYRQGSMNTEAFF,TGTGCCAGCAGGTATCGACAGGGTTCCATGAACACTGAAGCTTTCTTT
TRBV5-1,NA,TRBD2,13,TRBJ2-5,CASTRGGQETQYF,TGCGCCAGCACTCGGGGGGGCCAAGAGACCCAGTACTTC
TRBV11-2,NA,TRBD2,15,TRBJ2-1,CASSSGTSGANEQFF,TGTGCCAGCAGCTCCGGGACTAGCGGGGCCAATGAGCAGTTCTTC
TRBV29-1,NA,TRBD1,17,TRBJ2-5,CSVVPPSGTGVEETQYF,TGCAGCGTTGTACCCCCTTCCGGGACAGGAGTTGAAGAGACCCAGTACTTC
TRBV10-1,NA,TRBD2,17,TRBJ2-3,CASSESWTSESPDTQYF,TGCGCCAGCAGTGAGTCGTGGACTAGCGAGTCCCCAGATACGCAGTATTTT
TRBV7-8,NA,NA,14,TRBJ1-5,CASSLRRASQPQHF,TGTGCCAGCAGCTTGCGGAGGGCCAGCCAGCCCCAGCATTTT
TRBV19,few,TRBD1,14,TRBJ1-5,CASTPGQADQPQHF,TGTGCCAGTACCCCGGGACAGGCGGATCAGCCCCAGCATTTT
TRBV3-1/TRBV3-2,NA,TRBD1,15,TRBJ1-6,CASSQEQGVASPLHF,TGTGCCAGCAGCCAAGAGCAGGGGGTCGCTTCACCCCTCCACTTT